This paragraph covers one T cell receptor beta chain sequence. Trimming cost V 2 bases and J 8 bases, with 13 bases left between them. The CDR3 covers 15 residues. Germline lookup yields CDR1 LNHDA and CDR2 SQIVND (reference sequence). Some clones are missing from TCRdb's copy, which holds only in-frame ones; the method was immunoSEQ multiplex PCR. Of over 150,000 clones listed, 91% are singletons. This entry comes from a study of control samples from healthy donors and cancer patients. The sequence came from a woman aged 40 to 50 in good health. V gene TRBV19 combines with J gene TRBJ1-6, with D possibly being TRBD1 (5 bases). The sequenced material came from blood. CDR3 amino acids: CASSISRGSDSPLHF. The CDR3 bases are TGTGCCAGTAGTATAAGCCGGGGGTCGGATTCACCCCTCCACTTT.